Reported below is one TCR beta chain. The antigen it recognizes is unknown. Qualities for individual bases were not recorded, and no much larger clone is one base off. The immunoSEQ Assay, which relies on bias-controlled multiplex PCR amplification of genomic DNA, was used to profile TCRbeta CDR3 regions. Processing in the source paper ran as follows. The absolute abundance of each unique TCRbeta CDR3 region was quantified after sequences were collapsed and filtered. Differential abundance was assessed using a binomial (Fisher-equivalent) model and a beta-binomial model in which time-dependent variance fitted from healthy donors was added. Clones with fewer than 5 combined templates were excluded, and clones with Benjamini-Hochberg FDR below 0.01 were called differentially abundant. In the beta-binomial model, variance was expressed as a function of the total template count across the two samples, in the form v = (b*log(k)+a)^2. Held by TCRdb, this immuneACCESS table contains in-frame sequences only and omits some clones. Under half of the omission traces to an unresolved V gene where checked; the cause of the rest is unknown. The V and J calls and clone size come from that table; D and trimming were worked out from the DNA. Counted in this sample were 50,000 to 60,000 clones; over 75% of them appeared once. The ten most abundant clones make up around a sixth of the sample.

The entry originates in a study of identifying expanded T cells in peripheral blood (dated by TCRdb to 2018 to 2020). A note on the overall study: Separate aliquots of the same genomic DNA pool were sequenced to produce technical replicates, and four replicates were compared in pairs. Paper-wide results and their limitations: The authors expected that biological variance in healthy repertoires might rise further over much longer intervals, such as months to years. Across all healthy-donor time intervals, the beta-binomial model significantly cut both the number of clones called differentially abundant and the false-positive rate. About 1.1 differentially abundant clones were flagged by the binomial model between technical replicates, whereas about 16.4 and 19 were flagged over roughly two weeks and four weeks, respectively. Across all healthy donors, variance in clone template counts between two-week samples was found to increase significantly with total template count.

The CDR3 covers 17 residues, taking in both the cysteine and the phenylalanine. Of all the DNA, just the CDR3 is kept, 51 bases in frame from base 1. Compared with germline, V lacks 3 bases and J lacks 0 bases; bases without a gene match: 7. From the germline V gene, CDR1 is SGHRS and CDR2 is YFSETQ. No immune events such as infections were documented for the healthy donors during the collection period. Blood repertoires from healthy donors were used as a training cohort for calibrating time-dependent variance in a beta-binomial model of differential abundance of T-cell clones. The training cohort included around ten healthy donors, of whom 3 were female and 7 were male. On average the donors were around 45 years old, and their ages spanned roughly 25 to 70 years. Whole blood from each healthy donor was obtained from a commercial supplier and was collected at three time points around two weeks apart. For immunosequencing, genomic DNA was extracted from unsorted whole blood.

The material sequenced was blood. The rearrangement joined TRBV5-1 to TRBJ1-3; TRBD1 matches 9 bases in the middle. The TCR was taken from a person aged 18 to 75 in good health. CDR3 sequence: CASSSRGQGISGNTIYF. The nucleotides read TGCGCCAGCAGCTCCCGGGGACAGGGTATCTCTGGAAACACCATATATTTT.